Below, one T cell receptor (beta chain) is given with its context. Its antigen is undetermined. The CDR3 has 13 amino acids. The J segment lost 6 bases and the V segment lost 5 bases, leaving 7 bases of the junction unmatched. Germline CDR1 is SGHVS and CDR2 is FQNEAQ. Here immunoSEQ multiplex PCR was the method, and the copy in TCRdb shows in-frame clones only, minus some. The sample has roughly 63,000 clones, around four fifths seen once. These data are taken from a study of vaccination effects on CD4 cells after COVID-19. Across the whole study: Post-vaccine draws lagged the second dose by a median of 72 days.

Points from the study as a whole: Marked clonal contraction of infection- and vaccine-induced clones was seen late after vaccination. Convalescent patients were few in the study, and early post-infection timepoints were absent.

The ViraFEST assay expanded antigen-specific CD4+ T cells with viral peptide pools before sequencing. Isolating CD4+ T cells followed ten to eleven days of culture. Subjects were given two BNT162b2 or mRNA-1273 vaccine doses. Peptides at about 10 ug/ml and IL-2 at about 9.8 IU/ml were added to some 2 million PBMC per well. V usage is TRBV7-8 and J usage is TRBJ2-7; TRBD1 agrees at 7 bases. This TCR was sampled from a human donor who received a COVID-19 vaccine. The sequences come from CD4+ T cells from PBMCs cultured with HCoV-OC43 spike peptides, collected after COVID-19 vaccination. The subset denotes: HCoV-OC43 spike overlapping peptide pool stimulation. CDR3: CASSLTGVSEQYV. DNA for the CDR3: TGTGCCAGCAGCCTCACAGGGGTCTCCGAGCAGTACGTC.